The rows below give T cell receptor beta chains drawn from one sample of a study of cytomegalovirus exposure and HLA in healthy donors. Sequencing used immunoSEQ multiplex PCR; TCRdb keeps in-frame clones, though not all of them. The repertoire holds some 170,000 clones, with 87% as singletons. The specimen was PBMCs. These receptor sequences come from a woman in her 30s in good health and CMV-seronegative. The CDR3 runs from the conserved cysteine through the conserved F or W. A D gene is named only where the DNA matches it firmly. The size entry is marked missing in some rows and otherwise reads once, few, many or a size class.

TRBJ2-1 | - | - | TRBV2 | 13 | TGTGCCAGCAGCCTCGGACTGATCAATGAGCAGTTCTTC | CASSLGLINEQFF
TRBJ2-3 | - | TRBD2 | TRBV5-1 | 15 | TGCGCCAGCAGCTATGGCGGGGGGCGCACAGATACGCAGTATTTT | CASSYGGGRTDTQYF
TRBJ1-2 | - | - | TRBV7-9 | 19 | TGTGCCAGCAGCGGAGACCCCACAGGAAACCAACCCGGCAACTATGGCTACACCTTC | CASSGDPTGNQPGNYGYTF
TRBJ1-5 | - | - | TRBV27 | 13 | TGTGCCAGCAGTGCCCTAGGGGGTCAGCCCCAGCATTTT | CASSALGGQPQHF
TRBJ1-1 | - | - | TRBV4-1 | 14 | TGCGCCAGCAGCCAACCCCAGATGAACACTGAAGCTTTCTTT | CASSQPQMNTEAFF
TRBJ1-2 | once | TRBD1 | TRBV7-6 | 15 | TGTGCCAGCAGCTTAACCCAGGGACAGAACTATGGCTACACCTTC | CASSLTQGQNYGYTF
TRBJ2-3 | - | - | TRBV7-9 | 12 | TGTGCCAGCAGCTTAGGAGCTAGCTTAGAGTATTTT | CASSLGASLEYF
TRBJ2-1 | - | TRBD2 | TRBV6-1 | 16 | TGTGCCAGCAGTGAAGCGGCAAGCGGGGGGGCCGTTCGTCAGTTCTTC | CASSEAASGGAVRQFF
TRBJ1-2 | - | - | TRBV29-1 | 11 | TGCAGCGCAGAGGATTCCGGGGGCTACACCTTC | CSAEDSGGYTF
TRBJ2-1 | - | - | TRBV11-2 | 15 | TGTGCCAGCAGCTTAAGGGGGTTAACGGGCAATGAGCAGTTCTTC | CASSLRGLTGNEQFF
TRBJ2-7 | - | - | TRBV6-1 | 14 | TGTGCCAGCAGTGAAGGACAACAGGGCTACGAGCAGTACTTC | CASSEGQQGYEQYF
TRBJ1-1 | - | TRBD1 | TRBV6-5 | 15 | TGTGCCAGCAGTTACACGGACAGGGCTAACACTGAAGCTTTCTTT | CASSYTDRANTEAFF
TRBJ2-1 | - | - | TRBV5-1 | 15 | TGCGCCAGCAGCTTTCGACAGGACCCCTCGGGTGAGCAGTTCTTC | CASSFRQDPSGEQFF
TRBJ1-1 | - | - | TRBV18 | 14 | TGTGCCAGCTCGCCCCCGACAGAAAACACTGAAGCTTTCTTT | CASSPPTENTEAFF
TRBJ2-1 | - | - | TRBV11-2 | 13 | TGTGCCAGCAGCTTGGATCTGGCGGGAGAGCAGTTCTTC | CASSLDLAGEQFF
TRBJ2-5 | - | - | TRBV5-1 | 17 | TGCGCCAGCAGCTTGGCCTATGGTGAGGGAACGGTGGAGACCCAGTACTTC | CASSLAYGEGTVETQYF
TRBJ1-4 | - | - | TRBV5-1 | 15 | TGCGCCAGCAGCTTAGGGGATTCAACTAATGAAAAACTGTTTTTT | CASSLGDSTNEKLFF
TRBJ1-3 | - | - | TRBV12-5 | 15 | TGTGCTAGTGGTCCAGGACAGTTCTCTGGAAACACCATATATTTT | CASGPGQFSGNTIYF
TRBJ2-1 | - | - | TRBV10-3 | 13 | TGTGCCACCTCCAGGGTAGCTGGCAATGAGCAGTTCTTC | CATSRVAGNEQFF
TRBJ2-7 | - | - | TRBV4-1 | 15 | TGCGCCAGCAGCCATTCTACACAGAACCCCTACGAGCAGTACTTC | CASSHSTQNPYEQYF
TRBJ1-1 | - | TRBD1 | TRBV5-1 | 13 | TGCGCCAGCCGAGACAGGGGAAACACTGAAGCTTTCTTT | CASRDRGNTEAFF
TRBJ1-5 | - | TRBD1 | TRBV6-5 | 15 | TGTGCCAGCAGGCCTGACAGGGGGACCAATCAGCCCCAGCATTTT | CASRPDRGTNQPQHF
TRBJ2-7 | - | - | TRBV7-2 | 15 | TGTGCCAGCAGCTTAGGTCGGGGTCTCTCCTACGAGCAGTACTTC | CASSLGRGLSYEQYF
TRBJ2-7 | - | TRBD2 | TRBV7-9 | 15 | TGTGCCAGCAGCCCTCCGGGGGGGGAGGACTACGAGCAGTACTTC | CASSPPGGEDYEQYF
TRBJ2-3 | - | TRBD2 | TRBV9 | 15 | TGTGCCAGCACCCGGACTAGCAATCCCTCAGATACGCAGTATTTT | CASTRTSNPSDTQYF
TRBJ1-2 | - | - | TRBV10-3 | 16 | TGTGCCATCAGTGAGCCGGGGGAAACTACTTTTAGGGGCTACACCTTC | CAISEPGETTFRGYTF
TRBJ2-5 | - | TRBD2 | TRBV9 | 15 | TGTGCCAGCAGCAACCGACTAGCGGGGCCAGAGACCCAGTACTTC | CASSNRLAGPETQYF
TRBJ1-1 | - | TRBD1 | TRBV5-1 | 15 | TGCGCCAGCACGACCCTACAGGGGGGGGGCACTGAAGCTTTCTTT | CASTTLQGGGTEAFF
TRBJ1-2 | - | - | TRBV28 | 13 | TGTGCCAGCAGTTACGACAGGCTGGGTGGCTACACCTTC | CASSYDRLGGYTF
TRBJ1-1 | - | TRBD1 | TRBV5-8 | 18 | TGTGCCAGCAGCGTCCGGGACAGGGGAGAATCGATGAACACTGAAGCTTTCTTT | CASSVRDRGESMNTEAFF
TRBJ2-5 | - | TRBD1 | TRBV5-1 | 15 | TGCGCCAGCAGCTCCCCAGACAGGGGACGAGAGACCCAGTACTTC | CASSSPDRGRETQYF
TRBJ1-1 | - | - | TRBV29-1 | 16 | TGCAGCGTTGAAAAATGGGGGCGATCGGTAATCCCTGAAGCTTTCTTT | CSVEKWGRSVIPEAFF
TRBJ2-2 | - | TRBD2 | TRBV4-3 | 14 | TGCGCCAGCAGCCAGGGGGGGGGCACCGGGGAGCTGTTTTTT | CASSQGGGTGELFF
TRBJ1-4 | - | - | TRBV18 | 15 | TGTGCCAGCTCTAACACTCTCGGGGTTAATGAAAAACTGTTTTTT | CASSNTLGVNEKLFF
TRBJ1-1 | - | - | TRBV2 | 14 | TGTGCCAGCACTGCGGACAGCTTGAACACTGAAGCTTTCTTT | CASTADSLNTEAFF
TRBJ1-1 | - | - | TRBV15 | 13 | TGTGCCACCAGCTCGCGGCCGAACACTGAAGCTTTCTTT | CATSSRPNTEAFF
TRBJ1-1 | - | - | TRBV19 | 15 | TGTGCCAGTAGCAACCTCCGGATGCGGGACACTGAAGCTTTCTTT | CASSNLRMRDTEAFF
TRBJ1-5 | - | TRBD1 | TRBV18 | 14 | TGTGCCAGCTCACTAGGACAGGGTGATCAGCCCCAGCATTTT | CASSLGQGDQPQHF
TRBJ2-5 | - | TRBD2 | TRBV11-2 | 19 | TGTGCCAGCAGCTTACGGGAGGGACTACCCCGTGACCGCTATACGACCCAGTACTTC | CASSLREGLPRDRYTTQYF
TRBJ2-7 | - | - | TRBV6-1 | 11 | TGTGCCAGCGCCAGGGGTGGCGAGCAGTACTTC | CASARGGEQYF